What follows are 28 T cell receptor beta chains derived from one specimen sequenced in a study of T cell responses to AZD1222 COVID-19 vaccine. Data came from immunoSEQ multiplex PCR; TCRdb stores just in-frame clones and leaves some out. Of some 140,000 clones listed, 75% to 90% were seen once; the top ten hold approximately 4%. The sequencing here drew on peripheral blood, taken on day 0 of AZD1222 vaccination. The receptors shown here come from an adult in good health.

V and J are TRBV6-6 and TRBJ1-2; D remains unclear. V was pared by 2 bases and J by 0 bases, with 7 bases between. The CDR3 covers 14 residues. Germline V lookup: CDR1 MNHNY, CDR2 SVGAGI (reference sequence). The CDR3 region has the DNA TGTGCCAGCAGTTACGAGGGCACTAACTATGGCTACACCTTC. It specifies CASSYEGTNYGYTF.

This clone was recorded only once. V is TRBV6-5 and J is TRBJ1-2; the D is unclear. Germline V gives CDR1 MNHEY, CDR2 SVGAGI. Trimming took 7 bases from V and 2 from J, leaving 17 bases between them. The length of the CDR3 is 15 residues. The CDR3 protein is CASTGPPPRNYGYTF. The CDR3, as DNA: TGTGCCAGCACTGGCCCACCTCCCAGGAACTATGGCTACACCTTC.

J is TRBJ2-7 and V is TRBV5-1, with a possible D match to TRBD2 (7 bases). Trimming removed 5 bases at V and 5 bases at J, with 23 bases between. Germline V gene sequence: CDR1 SGHRS, CDR2 YFSETQ. The CDR3 has 16 amino acids. The CDR3 DNA reads TGCGCCAGCAGTCGGGGGGTCGGGGACACCACCCACGAGCAGTACTTC. Residues: CASSRGVGDTTHEQYF. The entire variable domain, with the rest obtained from reference TRBV5-1 and TRBJ2-7, is as follows: KAGVTQTPRYLIKTRGQQVTLSCSPISGHRSVSWYQQTPGQGLQFLFEYFSETQRNKGNFPGRFSGRQFSNSRSEMNVSTLELGDSALYLCASSRGVGDTTHEQYFGPGTRLTVT.

This clone has a single count. This chain links TRBV18 with TRBJ2-4, with 7 bases matching TRBD1. The CDR3 is made up of 18 amino acids. From germline, CDR1 is KGHSH and CDR2 LQKENI. With 6 bases clipped from V and 0 bases from J, the junction kept 14 bases outside the gene matches. CDR3 sequence reads: CASSPGTASYEAKNIQYF. In DNA form, the CDR3 reads TGTGCCAGCTCGCCCGGGACAGCGAGTTACGAAGCCAAAAACATTCAGTACTTC.

The chain carries TRBV6-6 and TRBJ1-1; D is unresolved. Per the germline V gene, CDR1 is MNHNY and CDR2 is SVGAGI (reference sequence). The CDR3 is 15 amino acids. Deletions cut 0 bases from V and 0 bases from J, with 8 bases between. In nucleotides, the CDR3 is TGTGCCAGCAGTTACTCGTGGGTGATGAACACTGAAGCTTTCTTT. It codes for CASSYSWVMNTEAFF.

A single count supports this clone. The J gene is TRBJ2-1, the V gene TRBV7-8; TRBD1 matches at 7 bases. The CDR3 extends over 16 amino acids. Per germline, CDR1 SGHVS and CDR2 FQNEAQ. V was pared by 1 base and J by 0 bases, with 3 bases of the junction left unmatched. The CDR3: CASSLDRQGSYNEQFF. Written as DNA, the CDR3 is TGTGCCAGCAGCTTAGACCGACAGGGCTCCTACAATGAGCAGTTCTTC.

This rearrangement joins TRBV27 to TRBJ1-1; D perhaps matches TRBD1 (6 bases). The CDR3 contains 15 residues. The germline V and J ends were trimmed by 6 bases and 2 bases, with 16 bases remaining between them. Per the germline V gene, CDR1 is MNHEY and CDR2 is SMNVEV (reference sequence). The CDR3 coding sequence is TGTGCCAGCAGCCCGCTAGGACAGACTAACACTGAAGCTTTCTTT. Translating gives CASSPLGQTNTEAFF.

In this sample, this clone turned up once. CDR3 amino acids: CASTFLNTEAFF. CDR3 DNA: TGTGCCAGCACCTTCCTGAACACTGAAGCTTTCTTT. This sequence joins TRBV7-2 and TRBJ1-1; D gene unclear. Germline V gene sequence: CDR1 SGHTA, CDR2 FQGNSA. This CDR3 region has 12 residues. Trimming cost V 7 bases and J 0 bases, with 6 bases left between them.

The chain couples TRBV20-1 to TRBJ1-4; no definite D call. V was pared by 3 bases and J by 4 bases, with 12 bases between. Germline CDR1 DFQATT, CDR2 SNEGSKA (reference sequence). CDR3 length: 14 amino acids. The DNA of the CDR3 is TGCAGTGCTAGTCCCGCAGGAAATAATGAAAAACTGTTTTTT. Encoded protein: CSASPAGNNEKLFF.

The chain combines TRBV2 with TRBJ1-3; D call uncertain. The ends were cut back, 3 bases at V and 2 bases at J, with 17 bases in the middle. Germline loops: CDR1 SNHLY, CDR2 FYNNEI. This CDR3 comprises 17 residues. The DNA for the CDR3 is TGTGCCAGCAGTGAGAGAATCCTGTTATACGCTGGAAACACCATATATTTT. Its protein is CASSERILLYAGNTIYF. The entire variable domain, with the rest obtained from reference TRBV2 and TRBJ1-3, is as follows: EPEVTQTPSHQVTQMGQEVILRCVPISNHLYFYWYRQILGQKVEFLVSFYNNEISEKSEIFDDQFSVERPDGSNFTLKIRSTKLEDSAMYFCASSERILLYAGNTIYFGEGSWLTVV.

This clone was recorded once. This chain joins TRBV7-3 and TRBJ2-1, with 11 bases that match TRBD1. The CDR3 runs 17 residues. Trimming at V came to 5 bases and at J to 8 bases, leaving 14 bases not matched to a gene. Germline lookup yields CDR1 SGHTA and CDR2 FQGTGA. The CDR3 nucleotides read TGTGCCAGCAGCCTCCTTGGGACAGGGGGTCCGATGGATGAGCAGTTCTTC. Residues: CASSLLGTGGPMDEQFF.

The CDR3 sequence is CASSPGLWNTGELFF. The CDR3 coding sequence is TGTGCCAGCAGCCCCGGCCTTTGGAACACCGGGGAGCTGTTTTTT. This sequence joins TRBV5-6 and TRBJ2-2; D is ambiguous. Looked up from germline, CDR1 is SGHDT and CDR2 is YYEEEE. The CDR3 extends over 15 amino acids. V was cut by 4 bases and J by 1 base, with 11 bases left in between. The full variable domain, rest sourced from reference TRBV5-6 and TRBJ2-2, is DAGVTQSPTHLIKTRGQQVTLRCSPKSGHDTVSWYQQALGQGPQFIFQYYEEEERQRGNFPDRFSGHQFPNYSSELNVNALLLGDSALYLCASSPGLWNTGELFFGEGSRLTVL.

This clone was counted a few times. The V call is TRBV19, the J call TRBJ1-6, with a possible D match to TRBD1 (6 bases). Between the trimmed V and J ends, which lost 6 bases and 9 bases, there was a span of 12 bases. The germline gives CDR1 LNHDA, CDR2 SQIVND (reference sequence). CDR3 length equals 13 residues. The CDR3 DNA is TGTGCCAGTAGCTCTAAACAGGGTTCACCCCTCCACTTT. It is translated as CASSSKQGSPLHF.

This clone has only a few counts. This chain uses TRBV6-1 with TRBJ1-4; D is unresolved. The CDR3 spans 16 residues. V gave up 2 bases and J gave up 6 bases, with 16 bases separating them. The germline CDR1 and CDR2 sequences are MNHNS and SASEGT. CDR3 loop: CASSEYRRGNDEKLFF. In nucleotides, the CDR3 is TGTGCCAGCAGTGAATACCGTCGGGGTAATGATGAAAAACTGTTTTTT.

The J gene is TRBJ2-3, the V gene TRBV5-1; D possibly corresponds to TRBD1 (6 bases). The length of the CDR3 is 16 residues. V was cut by 2 bases and J by 3 bases, with 16 bases left in between. The germline CDR1 and CDR2 sequences are SGHRS and YFSETQ. The CDR3 reads CASSFPLTGSTDTQYF. The CDR3 bases are TGCGCCAGCAGCTTTCCACTGACAGGTTCGACAGATACGCAGTATTTT.

The chain uses TRBV7-8 and TRBJ1-2; tentatively, D is TRBD1 (5 bases). CDR1 and CDR2 (germline): SGHVS, FQNEAQ. V was cut by 1 base and J by 7 bases, with 13 bases left in between. The CDR3 has 14 residues. The CDR3 region is CASSLVGRPSGYTF. In DNA, the CDR3 is TGTGCCAGCAGCTTAGTGGGACGGCCCTCTGGCTACACCTTC.

Turning to this clone: One end of the junction varies from germline; a read error may be responsible. The gene calls are TRBV6-1 and TRBJ1-6, with a possible D match to TRBD1 (5 bases). The CDR3 runs to 14 residues. The germline V gene has CDR1 MNHNS and CDR2 SASEGT. CDR3 protein: CASREGVSGSPLHF. In DNA form, the CDR3 reads TGTGCCAGCAGAGAAGGGGTTTCGGGTTCACCCCTCCACTTT.

The chain links TRBV9 to TRBJ2-2; unclear D gene. Per the germline V gene, CDR1 is SGDLS and CDR2 is YYNGEE. The V and J ends lost 4 bases and 5 bases respectively, with 15 bases between them. The CDR3 loop spans 15 amino acids. In DNA, the CDR3 is TGTGCCAGCAGCCCCGACCCCCGTGGTACCGGGGAGCTGTTTTTT. It is translated as CASSPDPRGTGELFF.

The rearrangement joins TRBV5-1 to TRBJ2-1; a possible D gene is TRBD1 (6 bases). Germline-derived CDR1 and CDR2 are SGHRS and YFSETQ. The V end was cut by 0 bases, the J end by 3 bases, with 19 bases between. CDR3 size: 18 residues. CDR3 sequence: CASSLDHLDRQSYNEQFF. CDR3 DNA: TGCGCCAGCAGCTTGGATCATTTGGACAGACAGAGCTACAATGAGCAGTTCTTC. Full variable domain (remainder filled in from reference TRBV5-1 and TRBJ2-1): KAGVTQTPRYLIKTRGQQVTLSCSPISGHRSVSWYQQTPGQGLQFLFEYFSETQRNKGNFPGRFSGRQFSNSRSEMNVSTLELGDSALYLCASSLDHLDRQSYNEQFFGPGTRLTVL.

The chain is built from TRBV12-3 or TRBV12-4 and TRBJ1-5; D gene ambiguous. V gave up 4 bases and J gave up 10 bases, with 11 bases separating them. The CDR3 has 12 residues. As DNA, the CDR3 is TGTGCCAGCAGTTCCCTTTTACAACCCCAGCATTTT. Encoded protein: CASSSLLQPQHF.

To note about this clone: The sample has other DNA sequences that encode this CDR3 too. The chain has TRBV7-3 and TRBJ2-2; D could derive from TRBD1 or TRBD2 (5 bases each). Trimming took 2 bases from V and 2 from J, leaving 9 bases between them. The germline V gene encodes CDR1 SGHTA and CDR2 FQGTGA. The CDR3 has 15 amino acids. The CDR3 loop reads CASSLAGANTGELFF. The CDR3, as DNA: TGTGCCAGCAGCTTAGCCGGGGCCAACACCGGGGAGCTGTTTTTT. Full variable domain (missing parts from reference TRBV7-3 and TRBJ2-2): GAGVSQTPSNKVTEKGKYVELRCDPISGHTALYWYRQSLGQGPEFLIYFQGTGAADDSGLPNDRFFAVRPEGSVSTLKIQRTERGDSAVYLCASSLAGANTGELFFGEGSRLTVL.

The gene calls are TRBV27 and TRBJ2-5, with 8 positions matching TRBD1. V gave up 5 bases and J gave up 5 bases; unmatched junction bases: 19. The CDR3 has 18 amino acids. Germline V gives CDR1 MNHEY, CDR2 SMNVEV (reference sequence). CDR3 protein: CASSRIIRTGLSGETQYF. The CDR3 nucleotides read TGTGCCAGCAGTCGAATAATCAGGACAGGGTTATCCGGGGAGACCCAGTACTTC.

Only a few counts were recorded for this clone. The chain is built from TRBV29-1 and TRBJ1-5; D remains unclear. The CDR3 consists of 13 residues. V dropped 6 bases and J dropped 6 bases, with 15 bases sitting between them. Germline V gives CDR1 SQVTM, CDR2 ANQGSEA. CDR3 DNA sequence: TGCAGCGTGTGGACGGGCGACGCTCAGCCCCAGCATTTT. It is translated as CSVWTGDAQPQHF.

This rearrangement joins TRBV7-9 to TRBJ2-3; TRBD1 might be the D (7 bases). V gave up 6 bases and J gave up 1 base, with 14 bases separating them. The CDR3 contains 15 residues. Germline CDR1 reads SEHNR; CDR2 reads FQNEAQ (reference sequence). The CDR3, as DNA: TGTGCCAGCAGACCTCGCAGGGGGGGCACAGATACGCAGTATTTT. Amino acids: CASRPRRGGTDTQYF.

The chain has TRBV6-1 and TRBJ1-5, with no clear D. The CDR3 is made up of 14 amino acids. Trimming pared 3 bases from V and 0 bases from J, leaving 6 bases between. Germline V gene sequence: CDR1 MNHNS, CDR2 SASEGT. CDR3 sequence (DNA): TGTGCCAGCAGTGAGGTCCATAGCAATCAGCCCCAGCATTTT. Translated: CASSEVHSNQPQHF.

The V and J genes are TRBV5-1 and TRBJ2-1; tentative D call: TRBD2 (6 bases). Germline V gene lookup returns CDR1 SGHRS and CDR2 YFSETQ. The CDR3 sequence is 14 residues long. V shed 0 bases and J shed 6 bases, with 10 bases lying between them. Here the CDR3 DNA reads TGCGCCAGCAGCTTGGATGCGGGGATCAATGAGCAGTTCTTC. Translating it yields CASSLDAGINEQFF.

The gene calls are TRBV10-1 and TRBJ1-1; 9 bases agree with TRBD1. The germline CDR1 and CDR2 sequences are WNHNN and SYGVQD (reference sequence). The V and J ends lost 6 bases and 0 bases, in that order; junction bases with no gene match: 8. The CDR3 sequence is 16 residues long. The CDR3 is CASSPGTGSMNTEAFF. CDR3 in DNA: TGCGCCAGCAGCCCCGGGACAGGGTCGATGAACACTGAAGCTTTCTTT.

The chain combines TRBV18 with TRBJ1-1; D is perhaps TRBD1 (5 bases). The CDR3 length is 14 residues. Germline CDR1 KGHSH, CDR2 LQKENI. Trimming removed 4 bases from V and 5 bases from J, with 14 bases in between. The CDR3 DNA follows: TGTGCCAGCTCACAGGGGCAGGGAGGAACTGAAGCTTTCTTT. Amino acid sequence: CASSQGQGGTEAFF.